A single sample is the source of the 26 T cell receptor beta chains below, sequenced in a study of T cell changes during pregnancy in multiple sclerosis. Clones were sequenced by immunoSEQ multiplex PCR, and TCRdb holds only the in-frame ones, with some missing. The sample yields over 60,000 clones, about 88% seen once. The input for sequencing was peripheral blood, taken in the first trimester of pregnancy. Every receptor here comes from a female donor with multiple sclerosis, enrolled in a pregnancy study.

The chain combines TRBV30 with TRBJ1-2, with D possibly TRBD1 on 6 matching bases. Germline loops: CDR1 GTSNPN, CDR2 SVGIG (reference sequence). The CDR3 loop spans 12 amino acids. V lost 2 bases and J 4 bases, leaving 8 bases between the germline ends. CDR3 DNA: TGTGCCTGGAGTTTAGGGGGCTATGGCTACACCTTC. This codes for CAWSLGGYGYTF. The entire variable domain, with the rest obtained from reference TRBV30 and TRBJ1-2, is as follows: SQTIHQWPATLVQPVGSPLSLECTVEGTSNPNLYWYRQAAGRGLQLLFYSVGIGQISSEVPQNLSASRPQDRQFILSSKKLLLSDSGFYLCAWSLGGYGYTFGSGTRLTVV.

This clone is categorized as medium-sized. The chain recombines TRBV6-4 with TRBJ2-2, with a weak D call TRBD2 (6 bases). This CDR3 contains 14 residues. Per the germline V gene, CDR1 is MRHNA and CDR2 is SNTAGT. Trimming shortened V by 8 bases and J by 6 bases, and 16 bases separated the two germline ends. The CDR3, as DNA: TGTGCCAGCGGAGAGGGGAGGTCCGCCGGGGAGCTGTTTTTT. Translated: CASGEGRSAGELFF.

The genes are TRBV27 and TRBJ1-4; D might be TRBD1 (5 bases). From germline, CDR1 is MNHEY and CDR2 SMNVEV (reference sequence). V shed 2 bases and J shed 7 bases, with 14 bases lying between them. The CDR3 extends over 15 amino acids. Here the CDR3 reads CASSLKGLAFEKLFF. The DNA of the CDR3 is TGTGCCAGCAGTTTAAAGGGGCTGGCCTTTGAAAAACTGTTTTTT.

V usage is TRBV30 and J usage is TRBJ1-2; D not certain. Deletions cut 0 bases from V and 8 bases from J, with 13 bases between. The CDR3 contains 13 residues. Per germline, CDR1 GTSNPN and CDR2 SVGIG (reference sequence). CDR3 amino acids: CAWSVGRRRGYTF. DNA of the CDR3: TGTGCCTGGAGTGTGGGCCGTAGGCGCGGCTACACCTTC.

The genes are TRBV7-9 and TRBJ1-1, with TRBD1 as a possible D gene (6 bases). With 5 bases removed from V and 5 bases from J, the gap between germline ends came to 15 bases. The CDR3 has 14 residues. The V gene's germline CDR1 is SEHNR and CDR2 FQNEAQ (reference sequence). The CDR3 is CASSPIGRGTEAFF. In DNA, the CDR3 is TGTGCCAGCAGCCCGATTGGCAGGGGAACTGAAGCTTTCTTT.

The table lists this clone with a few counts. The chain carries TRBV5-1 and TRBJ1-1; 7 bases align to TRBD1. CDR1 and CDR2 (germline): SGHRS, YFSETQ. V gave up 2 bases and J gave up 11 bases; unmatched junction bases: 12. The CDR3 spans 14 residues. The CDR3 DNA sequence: TGCGCCAGCAGCTTAGAGACAGGGCAACGATACGCTTTCTTT. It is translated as CASSLETGQRYAFF. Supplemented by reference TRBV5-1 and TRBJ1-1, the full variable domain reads KAGVTQTPRYLIKTRGQQVTLSCSPISGHRSVSWYQQTPGQGLQFLFEYFSETQRNKGNFPGRFSGRQFSNSRSEMNVSTLELGDSALYLCASSLETGQRYAFFGQGTRLTVV.

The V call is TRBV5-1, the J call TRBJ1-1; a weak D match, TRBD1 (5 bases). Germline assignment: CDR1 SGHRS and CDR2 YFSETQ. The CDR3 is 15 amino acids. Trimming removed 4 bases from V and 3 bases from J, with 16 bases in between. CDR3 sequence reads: CASSLERDPHTEAFF. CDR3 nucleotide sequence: TGCGCCAGCAGCCTTGAGCGGGACCCCCACACTGAAGCTTTCTTT.

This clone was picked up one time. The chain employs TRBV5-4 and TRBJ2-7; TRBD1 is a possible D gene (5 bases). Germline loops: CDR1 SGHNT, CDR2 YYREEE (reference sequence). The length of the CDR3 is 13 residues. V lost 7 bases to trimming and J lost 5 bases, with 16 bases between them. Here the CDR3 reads CASSAGPPDEQYF. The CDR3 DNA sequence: TGTGCCAGCTCGGCAGGGCCACCGGACGAGCAGTACTTC.

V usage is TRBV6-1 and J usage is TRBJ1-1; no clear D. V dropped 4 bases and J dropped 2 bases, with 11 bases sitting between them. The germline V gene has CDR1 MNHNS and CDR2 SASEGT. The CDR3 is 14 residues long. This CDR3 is CASSVLQSNTEAFF. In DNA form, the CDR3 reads TGTGCCAGCAGTGTCCTACAGAGTAACACTGAAGCTTTCTTT.

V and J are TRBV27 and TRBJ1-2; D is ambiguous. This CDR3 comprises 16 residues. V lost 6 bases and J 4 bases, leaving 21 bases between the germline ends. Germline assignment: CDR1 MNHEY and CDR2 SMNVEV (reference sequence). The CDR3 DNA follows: TGTGCCAGCAGCCCCATGTATAGCATGGGGAGCTATGGCTACACCTTC. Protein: CASSPMYSMGSYGYTF.

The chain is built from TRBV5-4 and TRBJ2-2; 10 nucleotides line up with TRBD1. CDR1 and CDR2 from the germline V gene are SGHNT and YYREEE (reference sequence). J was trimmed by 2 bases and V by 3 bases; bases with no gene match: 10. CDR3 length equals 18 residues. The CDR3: CASSSPKGTGVNTGELFF. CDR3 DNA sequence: TGTGCCAGCAGCTCGCCGAAAGGGACAGGGGTAAACACCGGGGAGCTGTTTTTT.

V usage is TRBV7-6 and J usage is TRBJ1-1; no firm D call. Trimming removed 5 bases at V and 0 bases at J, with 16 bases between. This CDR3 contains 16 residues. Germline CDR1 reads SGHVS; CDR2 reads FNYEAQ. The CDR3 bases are TGTGCCAGCAGCGTTGCTTTGACCAGGATGAACACTGAAGCTTTCTTT. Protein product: CASSVALTRMNTEAFF.

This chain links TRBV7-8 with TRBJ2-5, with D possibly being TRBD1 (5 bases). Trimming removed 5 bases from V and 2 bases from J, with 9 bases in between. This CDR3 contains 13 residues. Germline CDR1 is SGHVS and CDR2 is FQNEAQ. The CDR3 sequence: CASSRGQQETQYF. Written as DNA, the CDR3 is TGTGCCAGCAGCCGAGGACAACAAGAGACCCAGTACTTC.

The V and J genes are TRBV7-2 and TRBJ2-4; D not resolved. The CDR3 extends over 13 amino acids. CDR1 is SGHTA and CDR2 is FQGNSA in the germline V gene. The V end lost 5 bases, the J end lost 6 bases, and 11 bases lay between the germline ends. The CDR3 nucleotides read TGTGCCAGCAGCCCAGAGACAAGAAACATTCAGTACTTC. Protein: CASSPETRNIQYF.

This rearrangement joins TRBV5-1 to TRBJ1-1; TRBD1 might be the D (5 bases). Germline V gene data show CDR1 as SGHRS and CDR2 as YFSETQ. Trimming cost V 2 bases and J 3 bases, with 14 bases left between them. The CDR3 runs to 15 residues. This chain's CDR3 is CASSFSRVSDTEAFF. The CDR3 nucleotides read TGCGCCAGCAGCTTTTCCAGGGTATCGGACACTGAAGCTTTCTTT.

The CDR3 bases are TGTGCCAGCAGCCAAAGAGGACTAGCGGGAACCCGACCGGTCGATGAGCAGTTCTTC. This translates into CASSQRGLAGTRPVDEQFF. This chain uses TRBV7-9 with TRBJ2-1; 12 nucleotides match TRBD2. The CDR3 spans 19 residues. Per the germline V gene, CDR1 is SEHNR and CDR2 is FQNEAQ (reference sequence). V was pared by 5 bases and J by 8 bases, with 19 bases of the junction left unmatched.

CDR3 in amino acids: CASSPTRSRTEAFF. As DNA, the CDR3 is TGTGCCAGCAGCCCCACGAGGTCGAGGACTGAAGCTTTCTTT. The chain combines TRBV9 with TRBJ1-1; D remains unclear. The CDR3 is 14 amino acids. Germline assignment: CDR1 SGDLS and CDR2 YYNGEE. V was trimmed by 4 bases and J by 5 bases, leaving 15 bases between them.

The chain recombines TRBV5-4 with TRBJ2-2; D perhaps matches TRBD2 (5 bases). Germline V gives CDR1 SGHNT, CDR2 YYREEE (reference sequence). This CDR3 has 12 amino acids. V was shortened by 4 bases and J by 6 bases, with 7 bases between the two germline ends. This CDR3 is CASSPGAGELFF. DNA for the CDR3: TGTGCCAGCAGCCCCGGGGCCGGGGAGCTGTTTTTT.

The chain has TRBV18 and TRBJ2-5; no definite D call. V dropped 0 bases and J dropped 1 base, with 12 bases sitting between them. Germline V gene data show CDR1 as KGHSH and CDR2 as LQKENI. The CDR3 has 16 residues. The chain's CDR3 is CASSPPSRNSQETQYF. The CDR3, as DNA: TGTGCCAGCTCACCACCATCTAGGAACTCCCAAGAGACCCAGTACTTC.

CDR3 DNA: TGTGCCTGGAGTGTGAGGCGGTACACCGGGGAGCTGTTTTTT. It specifies CAWSVRRYTGELFF. The rearrangement links TRBV30 to TRBJ2-2; D gene unclear. Germline CDR1 reads GTSNPN; CDR2 reads SVGIG (reference sequence). Trimming took off 0 bases at V and 3 bases at J, with 8 bases between the two ends. The CDR3 totals 14 residues.

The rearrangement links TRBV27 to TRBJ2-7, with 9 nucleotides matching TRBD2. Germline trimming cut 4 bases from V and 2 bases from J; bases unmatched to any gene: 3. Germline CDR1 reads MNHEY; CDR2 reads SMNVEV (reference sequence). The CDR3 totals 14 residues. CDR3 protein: CASSSLAGPYEQYF. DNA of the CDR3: TGTGCCAGCAGTTCGCTAGCGGGACCCTACGAGCAGTACTTC.

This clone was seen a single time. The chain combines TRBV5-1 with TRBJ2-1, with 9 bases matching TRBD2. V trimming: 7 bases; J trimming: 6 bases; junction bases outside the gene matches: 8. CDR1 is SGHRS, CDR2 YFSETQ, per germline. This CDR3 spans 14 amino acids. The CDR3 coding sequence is TGCGCCAGCGGAGGGACTAGCTATCCCAATGAGCAGTTCTTC. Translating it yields CASGGTSYPNEQFF.

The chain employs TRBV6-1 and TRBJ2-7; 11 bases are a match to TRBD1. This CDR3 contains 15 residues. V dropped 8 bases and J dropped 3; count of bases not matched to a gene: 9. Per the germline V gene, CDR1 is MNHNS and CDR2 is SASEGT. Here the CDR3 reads CASHETGTGGYEQYF. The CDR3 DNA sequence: TGTGCCAGCCATGAGACCGGGACAGGGGGCTACGAGCAGTACTTC.

CDR3 sequence (DNA): TGTGCCAGCAGCTTAGGGACAGGGAGGGAAGAGCAGTACTTC. Protein sequence: CASSLGTGREEQYF. This chain uses TRBV11-2 with TRBJ2-7, with D possibly TRBD1 on 8 matching bases. This CDR3 spans 14 amino acids. CDR1 and CDR2 from the germline V gene are SGHAT and FQNNGV. V dropped 1 base and J dropped 7 bases, with 14 bases sitting between them. Full variable domain (remainder filled in from reference TRBV11-2 and TRBJ2-7): EAGVAQSPRYKIIEKRQSVAFWCNPISGHATLYWYQQILGQGPKLLIQFQNNGVVDDSQLPKDRFSAERLKGVDSTLKIQPAKLEDSAVYLCASSLGTGREEQYFGPGTRLTVT.

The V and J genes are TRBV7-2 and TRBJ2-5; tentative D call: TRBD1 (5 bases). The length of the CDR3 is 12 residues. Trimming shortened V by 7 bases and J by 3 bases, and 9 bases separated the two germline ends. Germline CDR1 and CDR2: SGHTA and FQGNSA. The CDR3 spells CASTLREETQYF. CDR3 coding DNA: TGTGCCAGCACTCTCAGGGAAGAGACCCAGTACTTC.

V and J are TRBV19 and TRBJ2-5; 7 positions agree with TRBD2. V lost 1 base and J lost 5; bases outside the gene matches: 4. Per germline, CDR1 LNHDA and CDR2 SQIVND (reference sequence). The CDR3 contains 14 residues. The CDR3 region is CASSIGGGGETQYF. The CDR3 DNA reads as TGTGCCAGTAGTATAGGGGGGGGTGGGGAGACCCAGTACTTC.